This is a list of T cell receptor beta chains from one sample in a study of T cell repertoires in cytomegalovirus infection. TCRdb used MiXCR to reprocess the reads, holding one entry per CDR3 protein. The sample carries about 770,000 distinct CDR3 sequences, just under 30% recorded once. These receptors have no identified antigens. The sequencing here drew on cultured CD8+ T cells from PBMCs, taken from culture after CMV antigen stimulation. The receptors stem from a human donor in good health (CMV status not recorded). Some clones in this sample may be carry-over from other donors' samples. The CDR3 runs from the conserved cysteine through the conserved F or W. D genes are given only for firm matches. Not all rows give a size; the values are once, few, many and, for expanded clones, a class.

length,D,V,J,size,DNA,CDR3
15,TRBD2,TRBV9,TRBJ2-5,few,TGTGCCAGCAGCGCCCCAGGCGGGGGGTCGGGGACCCAGTACTTC,CASSAPGGGSGTQYF
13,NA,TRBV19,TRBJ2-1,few,TGTGCCAGTAGTATTTTTCTGTACAATGAGCAGTTCTTC,CASSIFLYNEQFF
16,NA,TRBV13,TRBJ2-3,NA,TGTGCCAGCAGTCCTCGACTCTATCCCCTCAGCCCCTCGGTGTATTTT,CASSPRLYPLSPSVYF
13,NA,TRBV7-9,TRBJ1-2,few,TGTGCCAGCAGCTTAGAGACGCGGTATGGCTACACCTTC,CASSLETRYGYTF
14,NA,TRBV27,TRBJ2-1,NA,TGTGCCAGCAGTTTACTGGGACGGGTCAATGAGCAGTTCTTC,CASSLLGRVNEQFF
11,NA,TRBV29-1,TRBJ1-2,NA,TGCAGCGTTGTCGGGGGCCGGGGCTACACCTTC,CSVVGGRGYTF
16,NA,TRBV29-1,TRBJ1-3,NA,TGCAGCGTTGAAGATCCGGAGGGGCCACTAGGAAACACCATATATTTT,CSVEDPEGPLGNTIYF
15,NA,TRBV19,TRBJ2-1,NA,TGTGCCAGTAGTATATTGCAGGGTCCCTACAATGAGCAGTTCTTC,CASSILQGPYNEQFF
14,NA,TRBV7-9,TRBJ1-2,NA,TGTGCCACCCCGTCGCTGGGGCTTGGCTATGGCTACACCTTC,CATPSLGLGYGYTF
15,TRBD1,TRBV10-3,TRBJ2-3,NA,TGTGCCATCAGTGAGCAGGGGGCGGACACAGATACGCAGTATTTT,CAISEQGADTDTQYF
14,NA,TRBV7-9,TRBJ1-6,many,TGTGCCAGCAGCGGTATCAGGGATAGGTCACCCCTCCACTTT,CASSGIRDRSPLHF
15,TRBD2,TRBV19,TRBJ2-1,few,TGTGCCAGTAGTATTCCAGCGGGGGGCCACAATGAGCAGTTCTTC,CASSIPAGGHNEQFF
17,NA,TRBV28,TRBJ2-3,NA,TGTGCCAGCAGTTTAAAGGTGCCTGGGGTCAGGGCAGATACGCAGTATTTT,CASSLKVPGVRADTQYF
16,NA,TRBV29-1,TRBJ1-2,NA,TGCAGCGTTGAAGCCCCGACGGATACACTTAGTTATGGCTACACCTTC,CSVEAPTDTLSYGYTF
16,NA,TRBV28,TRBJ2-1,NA,TGTGCCAGCAGTTTGCAGGTGGGGAGGTCCTACAATGAGCAGTTCTTC,CASSLQVGRSYNEQFF
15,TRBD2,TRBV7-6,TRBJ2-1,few,TGTGCCAGCAGCATTAGCGGGGGCTCATCCAATGAGCAGTTCTTC,CASSISGGSSNEQFF
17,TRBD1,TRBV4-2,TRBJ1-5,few,TGTGCCAGCAGCCAACCGACCTTTCCGGGACAGTTTCAGCCCCAGCATTTT,CASSQPTFPGQFQPQHF
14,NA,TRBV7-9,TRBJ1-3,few,TGTGCCAGCAGCCCCCCGGCGGGGGGAAACACCATATATTTT,CASSPPAGGNTIYF
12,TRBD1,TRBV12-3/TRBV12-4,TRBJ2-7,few,TGTGCCAGCAGGGACAGGACCTACGAGCAGTACTTC,CASRDRTYEQYF
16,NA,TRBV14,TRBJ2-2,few,TGTGCCAGCAGTCCCGGGACACCAGCGAACACCGGGGAGCTGTTTTTT,CASSPGTPANTGELFF
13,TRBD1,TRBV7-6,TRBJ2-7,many,TGTGCCAGCAGCTGGGGACAGACTTACGAGCAGTACTTC,CASSWGQTYEQYF
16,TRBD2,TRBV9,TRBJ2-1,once,TGTGCCAGCAGCGTTTACGGGGGGGCCATCTACAATGAGCAGTTCTTC,CASSVYGGAIYNEQFF
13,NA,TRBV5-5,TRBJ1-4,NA,TGTGCCAGCAGCCCGGAGGGGGGTGAAAAACTGTTTTTT,CASSPEGGEKLFF
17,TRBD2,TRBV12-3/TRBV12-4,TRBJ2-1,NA,TGTGCCAGCAGTTTAACCCCTCCGACTAGCGGATACAATGAGCAGTTCTTC,CASSLTPPTSGYNEQFF
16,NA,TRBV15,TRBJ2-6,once,TGTGCCACCAGCAGAGAAACGGCACCTGGGGCCAACGTCCTGACTTTC,CATSRETAPGANVLTF
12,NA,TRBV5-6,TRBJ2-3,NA,TGTGCCAGCCTACAGGGTGGAGATACGCAGTATTTT,CASLQGGDTQYF
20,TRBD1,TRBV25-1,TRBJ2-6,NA,TGTGCCAGCAGTGAATATTTTAAGGGACAGGGGGCGATTGGGGCCAACGTCCTGACTTTC,CASSEYFKGQGAIGANVLTF
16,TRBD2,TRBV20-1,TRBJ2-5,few,TGCAGTGCTAGTACGGAGGCTAGCGGGGGAGGAGAGACCCAGTACTTC,CSASTEASGGGETQYF
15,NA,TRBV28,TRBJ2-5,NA,TGTGCCAGCGCCCCCGGCCAGGGGCTCGAAGAGACCCAGTACTTC,CASAPGQGLEETQYF
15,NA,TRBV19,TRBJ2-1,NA,TGTGCCAGTAGTAGCGGGGGCCTCTCCTACAATGAGCAGTTCTTC,CASSSGGLSYNEQFF
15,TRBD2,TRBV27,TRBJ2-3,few,TGTGCCAGCAGTTCTACAGCGGGGGTGGGTGAGACGCAGTATTTT,CASSSTAGVGETQYF
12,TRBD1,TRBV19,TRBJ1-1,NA,TGTGCCAGTAGCGGGACAGGGCCTGAAGCTTTCTTT,CASSGTGPEAFF
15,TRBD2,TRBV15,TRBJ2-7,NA,TGTGCCACCAGCAGCTTCCGGACTAGCGGGGACGAGCAGTACTTC,CATSSFRTSGDEQYF
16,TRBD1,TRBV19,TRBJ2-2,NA,TGTGCCAGTAGTATACTATCTACAGGGGTCACCGGGGAGCTGTTTTTT,CASSILSTGVTGELFF
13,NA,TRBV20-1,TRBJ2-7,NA,TGCAGTGCTAAATTACAGGGTTTCCACGAGCAGTACTTC,CSAKLQGFHEQYF
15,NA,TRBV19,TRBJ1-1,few,TGTGCCAGTAGCTCGAGGGATTCCGGAAAGACTGAAGCTTTCTTT,CASSSRDSGKTEAFF
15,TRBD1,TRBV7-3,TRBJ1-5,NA,TGTGCCAGCAGCCGCCGGGGACAGAGAGATCAGCCCCAGCATTTT,CASSRRGQRDQPQHF
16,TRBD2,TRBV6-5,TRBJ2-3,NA,TGTGCCAGCAGTTACGGGGGACTAGCGGTCACAGATACGCAGTATTTT,CASSYGGLAVTDTQYF
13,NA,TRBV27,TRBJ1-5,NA,TGTGCCAGCAGTTTTCACAGATTAAGGCCCCAGCATTTT,CASSFHRLRPQHF
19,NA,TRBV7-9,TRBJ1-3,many,TGTGCCAGCACCCCCCCGGTACTGACAGTTCCTCTTACTGGAAACACCATATATTTT,CASTPPVLTVPLTGNTIYF
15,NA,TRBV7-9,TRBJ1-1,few,TGTGCCAGCAGCCCCCCCGACAGGTTAAACACTGAAGCTTTCTTT,CASSPPDRLNTEAFF
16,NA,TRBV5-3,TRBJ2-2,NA,TGTGCCAGCAGCTTGCCGTTAAGTGGGGGAACCGGGGAGCTGTTTTTT,CASSLPLSGGTGELFF
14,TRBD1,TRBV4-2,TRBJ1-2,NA,TGTGCCAGCAGCCAAGGGGAGGGGGCCTATGGCTACACCTTC,CASSQGEGAYGYTF
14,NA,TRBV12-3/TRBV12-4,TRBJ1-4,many,TGTGCCAGCAGAAGGACAGCAACTAATGAAAAACTGTTTTTT,CASRRTATNEKLFF
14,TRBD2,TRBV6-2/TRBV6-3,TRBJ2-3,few,TGTGCCAGCAGAAGACCGGGACTAGGTAATACGCAGTATTTT,CASRRPGLGNTQYF
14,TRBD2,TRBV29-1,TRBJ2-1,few,TGCAGCGTTGAAGGTAGCGGGGGGGCCGAAGAGCAGTTCTTC,CSVEGSGGAEEQFF
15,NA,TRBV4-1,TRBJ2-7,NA,TGCGCCAGCAGTCCAGAGAGGGGCCCAACCTACGAGCAGTACTTC,CASSPERGPTYEQYF
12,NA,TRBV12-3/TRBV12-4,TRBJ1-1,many,TGTGCCAGCAGTTTTGAGGGAACTGAAGCTTTCTTT,CASSFEGTEAFF